What follows is one T cell receptor (beta chain) and its context. The target antigen is unknown. These data come from a study of cytomegalovirus exposure and HLA in healthy donors. The study's findings and limits: In most subjects, TCR beta sequences reportedly gave accurate predictions of HLA-A and HLA-B alleles. Researchers reported in a later analysis that common viral pathogens appeared linked to several top clusters. Earlier analysis looked at TCR beta V segments, and most were productive about 87% or about 30% of the time. One variant, a missense change in DCLRE1C, was linked in a later analysis to TCR beta V- and J-gene trimming.

There are 14 residues in the CDR3. Germline CDR1 reads SNHLY; CDR2 reads FYNNEI. V shed 7 bases and J shed 0 bases, with 13 bases lying between them. The PCR contained 60 Vbeta and 13 Jbeta primers. Assay used: immunoSEQ multiplex PCR; TCRdb lists only in-frame clones, some missing. The specimen's table records around 130,000 clones. The V call is TRBV2, the J call TRBJ2-7; D is undetermined. This receptor was obtained from a woman aged 60-75 years in good health and CMV-seronegative. The specimen was PBMCs. The CDR3 DNA sequence: TGTGCCAGCAACCCCGGGTACTTCTCCTACGAGCAGTACTTC. Its protein product is CASNPGYFSYEQYF. Variable domain in full (rest from reference TRBV2 and TRBJ2-7): EPEVTQTPSHQVTQMGQEVILRCVPISNHLYFYWYRQILGQKVEFLVSFYNNEISEKSEIFDDQFSVERPDGSNFTLKIRSTKLEDSAMYFCASNPGYFSYEQYFGPGTRLTVT.